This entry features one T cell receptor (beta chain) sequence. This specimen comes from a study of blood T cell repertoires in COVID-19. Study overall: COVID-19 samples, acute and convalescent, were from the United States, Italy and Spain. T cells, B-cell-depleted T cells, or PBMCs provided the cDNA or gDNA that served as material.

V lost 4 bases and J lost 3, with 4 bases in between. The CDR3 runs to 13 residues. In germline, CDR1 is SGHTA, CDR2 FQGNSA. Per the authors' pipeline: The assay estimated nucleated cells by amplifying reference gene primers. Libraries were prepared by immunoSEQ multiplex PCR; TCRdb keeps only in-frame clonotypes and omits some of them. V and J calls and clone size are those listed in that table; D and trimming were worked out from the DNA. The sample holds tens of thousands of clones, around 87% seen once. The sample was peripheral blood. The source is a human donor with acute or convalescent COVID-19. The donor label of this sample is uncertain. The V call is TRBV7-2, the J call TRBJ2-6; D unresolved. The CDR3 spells CASSSDGANVLTF. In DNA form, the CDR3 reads TGTGCCAGCAGCTCAGATGGGGCCAACGTCCTGACTTTC.